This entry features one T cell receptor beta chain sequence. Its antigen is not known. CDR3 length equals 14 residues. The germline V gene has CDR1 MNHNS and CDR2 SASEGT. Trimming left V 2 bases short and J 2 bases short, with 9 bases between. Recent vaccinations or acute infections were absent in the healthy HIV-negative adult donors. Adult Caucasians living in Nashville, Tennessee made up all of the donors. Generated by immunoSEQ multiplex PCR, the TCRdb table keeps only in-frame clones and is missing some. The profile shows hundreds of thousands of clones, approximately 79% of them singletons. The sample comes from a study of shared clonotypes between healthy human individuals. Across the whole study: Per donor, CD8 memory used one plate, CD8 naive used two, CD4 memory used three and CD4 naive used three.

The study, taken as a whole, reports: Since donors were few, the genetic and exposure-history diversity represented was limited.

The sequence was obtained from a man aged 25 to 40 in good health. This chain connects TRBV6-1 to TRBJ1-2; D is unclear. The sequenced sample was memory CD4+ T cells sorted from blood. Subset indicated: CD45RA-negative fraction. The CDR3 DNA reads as TGTGCCAGCAGTGAAAGGACGGCGAACTATGGCTACACCTTC. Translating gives CASSERTANYGYTF.